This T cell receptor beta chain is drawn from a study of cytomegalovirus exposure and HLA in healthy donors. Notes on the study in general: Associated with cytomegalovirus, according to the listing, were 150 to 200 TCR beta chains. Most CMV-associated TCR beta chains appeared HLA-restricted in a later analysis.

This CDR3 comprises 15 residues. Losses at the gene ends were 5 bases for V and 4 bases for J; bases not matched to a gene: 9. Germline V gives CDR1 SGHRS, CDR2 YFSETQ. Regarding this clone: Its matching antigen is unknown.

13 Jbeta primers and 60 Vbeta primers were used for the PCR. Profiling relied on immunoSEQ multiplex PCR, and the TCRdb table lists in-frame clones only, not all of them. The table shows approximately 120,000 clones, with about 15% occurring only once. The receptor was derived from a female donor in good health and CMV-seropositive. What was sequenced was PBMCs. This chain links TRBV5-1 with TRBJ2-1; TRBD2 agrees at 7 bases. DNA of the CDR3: TGCGCCAGCAGTCCTGGGGGAGGGCCTTACAATGAGCAGTTCTTC. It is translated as CASSPGGGPYNEQFF. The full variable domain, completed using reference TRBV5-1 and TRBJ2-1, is KAGVTQTPRYLIKTRGQQVTLSCSPISGHRSVSWYQQTPGQGLQFLFEYFSETQRNKGNFPGRFSGRQFSNSRSEMNVSTLELGDSALYLCASSPGGGPYNEQFFGPGTRLTVL.